The 13 T cell receptor beta chains given below trace back to one sample, sequenced in a study of T cell responses to AZD1222 COVID-19 vaccine. Data came from immunoSEQ multiplex PCR; TCRdb stores just in-frame clones and leaves some out. The top ten clones hold around 1.5% of a sample with some 150,000 clones, roughly nine tenths of them seen once. The specimen comprised peripheral blood, sampled 28 days after the second AZD1222 dose. These receptors were collected from an adult who received the AZD1222 COVID-19 vaccine.

The chain uses TRBV5-1 and TRBJ1-4, with a weak D call TRBD1 (5 bases). Germline CDR1 SGHRS, CDR2 YFSETQ. Between the trimmed V and J ends, which lost 3 bases and 4 bases, there was a span of 16 bases. The CDR3 consists of 16 residues. CDR3 nucleotide sequence: TGCGCCAGCAGCTGGCGCCCGGGACGGAGTAATGAAAAACTGTTTTTT. Translation: CASSWRPGRSNEKLFF.

The chain uses TRBV4-1 and TRBJ1-1; D not resolved. V was clipped by 4 bases and J by 1 base, with 13 bases between them. From germline, CDR1 is MGHRA and CDR2 YSYEKL. The CDR3 extends over 15 amino acids. CDR3 sequence reads: CASSRSVVKNTEAFF. As DNA, the CDR3 is TGCGCCAGCAGCCGGTCGGTAGTTAAGAACACTGAAGCTTTCTTT.

The chain couples TRBV9 to TRBJ1-3; D perhaps matches TRBD1 (6 bases). V was clipped by 4 bases and J by 3 bases, with 17 bases between them. The germline gives CDR1 SGDLS, CDR2 YYNGEE. The CDR3 totals 16 residues. The CDR3 nucleotides are TGTGCCAGCAGCTCCACAGGGCGGTCTTATGGAAACACCATATATTTT. This encodes CASSSTGRSYGNTIYF.

The CDR3 DNA is TGTGCCACCAGTGATCGCATTAGCTATGGCTACACCTTC. Amino acids: CATSDRISYGYTF. This chain uses TRBV24-1 with TRBJ1-2; D not certain. Germline V gives CDR1 KGHDR, CDR2 SFDVKD. Trimming removed 3 bases at V and 4 bases at J, with 8 bases between. This CDR3 has 13 amino acids.

The rearrangement links TRBV19 to TRBJ2-7; 7 nucleotides match TRBD1. J gave up 5 bases and V 5 bases, and 3 bases lay outside the gene matches. Germline CDR1 reads LNHDA; CDR2 reads SQIVND (reference sequence). The CDR3 consists of 12 residues. The CDR3 DNA follows: TGTGCCAGTAGTGAGGGGGCGGACGAGCAGTACTTC. It is translated as CASSEGADEQYF.

This sequence joins TRBV18 and TRBJ2-7, with 7 bases aligning to TRBD1. CDR1 and CDR2 (germline): KGHSH, LQKENI. The CDR3 runs to 15 residues. The J segment lost 0 bases and the V segment lost 2 bases, leaving 4 bases of the junction unmatched. The CDR3 nucleotides read TGTGCCAGCTCACCAAAGGGGGCGAACTCCTACGAGCAGTACTTC. It specifies CASSPKGANSYEQYF.

The chain uses TRBV5-1 and TRBJ2-3, with 15 bases that match TRBD2. This CDR3 is 18 amino acids long. Germline loops: CDR1 SGHRS, CDR2 YFSETQ. V trimming: 0 bases; J trimming: 5 bases; junction bases outside the gene matches: 7. The CDR3 is CASSLVGTSGRSGDTQYF. The DNA for the CDR3 is TGCGCCAGCAGCTTGGTGGGGACTAGCGGGAGGTCTGGAGATACGCAGTATTTT. Full variable domain (outside the CDR3, taken from reference TRBV5-1 and TRBJ2-3): KAGVTQTPRYLIKTRGQQVTLSCSPISGHRSVSWYQQTPGQGLQFLFEYFSETQRNKGNFPGRFSGRQFSNSRSEMNVSTLELGDSALYLCASSLVGTSGRSGDTQYFGPGTRLTVL.

The V and J genes are TRBV19 and TRBJ1-5; 7 nucleotides line up with TRBD1. J gave up 5 bases and V 6 bases, and 10 bases lay outside the gene matches. CDR1 and CDR2 from the germline V gene are LNHDA and SQIVND (reference sequence). The CDR3 length is 15 residues. The CDR3 region has the DNA TGTGCCAGTAGGTTGACAGGGTTTGGCGATCAGCCCCAGCATTTT. The encoded protein is CASRLTGFGDQPQHF.

The chain uses TRBV24-1 and TRBJ2-3; D not resolved. CDR3 length equals 13 residues. V was clipped by 3 bases and J by 7 bases, with 10 bases between them. In germline, CDR1 is KGHDR, CDR2 SFDVKD. This chain's CDR3 is CATSDSQRNTQYF. The CDR3 bases are TGTGCCACCAGTGATAGCCAGCGTAATACGCAGTATTTT.

This chain connects TRBV2 to TRBJ2-1; a possible D gene is TRBD1 (5 bases). Germline V gene data show CDR1 as SNHLY and CDR2 as FYNNEI. The CDR3 runs 15 residues. V lost 4 bases, J lost 4 bases, and 14 bases lay in between. CDR3 protein: CASSGIDSLYNEQFF. The DNA of the CDR3 is TGTGCCAGCAGTGGGATTGACAGCCTTTACAATGAGCAGTTCTTC.

Turning to this clone: Its ends do not fully match the called genes, so a read error is possible. The V call is TRBV25-1, the J call TRBJ2-7; D uncertain. The CDR3 sequence is 12 residues long. Germline V gene data show CDR1 as MGHDK and CDR2 as SYGVNS. CDR3 amino acids: CASGEGTYEQYF. As DNA, the CDR3 is TGTGCCAGCGGTGAAGGGACCTACGAGCAGTACTTC.

This clone was seen once. The chain joins TRBV10-3 to TRBJ1-5; unclear D gene. Trimming left V 5 bases short and J 5 bases short, with 13 bases between. CDR3 length: 14 amino acids. Germline values: CDR1 ENHRY, CDR2 SYGVKD. In DNA, the CDR3 is TGTGCCATCAGTCATGCGGGTCCCGATCAGCCCCAGCATTTT. Translated, it gives CAISHAGPDQPQHF.

The rearrangement links TRBV30 to TRBJ2-3, with TRBD2 matching over 8 bases. V lost 2 bases to trimming and J lost 6 bases; unmatched junction nucleotides: 4. Germline loops: CDR1 GTSNPN, CDR2 SVGIG (reference sequence). The CDR3 totals 13 residues. The CDR3 sequence: CAWSTTGGDTQYF. The CDR3, as DNA: TGTGCCTGGAGTACGACGGGAGGGGATACGCAGTATTTT. Looking up the rest from reference TRBV30 and TRBJ2-3 gives the full variable domain: SQTIHQWPATLVQPVGSPLSLECTVEGTSNPNLYWYRQAAGRGLQLLFYSVGIGQISSEVPQNLSASRPQDRQFILSSKKLLLSDSGFYLCAWSTTGGDTQYFGPGTRLTVL.